The sequence of this T cell receptor beta chain was determined in a study of shared clonotypes between healthy human individuals. V was clipped by 1 base and J by 3 bases, with 14 bases between them. There are 15 residues in the CDR3. Germline lookup yields CDR1 SGHRS and CDR2 YFSETQ. Repertoires were generated with immunoSEQ multiplex PCR, while TCRdb's copy carries only in-frame clones and drops some. The sample shows millions of clones, 85% to 95% of them seen only once. The table lists this clone with a count of one. Its specificity is unknown. Donors were healthy HIV-negative adults without recently reported acute infections or vaccinations. Regarding the study as a whole: The low donor count limited represented genetic and exposure-history diversity. The sharing of 4.5% to 6.5% of naive CD4 clonotypes was seen across a handful of donors.

This sequence originates from a man aged 18 to 29 in good health. The specimen sequenced was naive CD4+ T cells sorted from blood. Subset meaning: CD45RA+ positively selected. The V gene is TRBV5-1, the J gene TRBJ2-7; D is possibly TRBD1 (5 bases). DNA for the CDR3: TGCGCCAGCAGCTTGCGGCCGCGGCAGGGCTACGAGCAGTACTTC. This encodes CASSLRPRQGYEQYF.